This entry lists 9 T cell receptor beta chains sequenced from one sample in a study of radiotherapy plus CTLA-4 blockade in lung cancer. Sequencing was performed with immunoSEQ multiplex PCR; in TCRdb, only in-frame clones are kept and a portion is missing. The sample has 50,000 or so clones, about 88% seen once. Sequenced material: peripheral blood, taken from a patient treated with radiotherapy plus ipilimumab. These receptors all stem from a human donor with non-small cell lung cancer whose response to radiotherapy plus ipilimumab could not be evaluated.

V gene TRBV19 combines with J gene TRBJ1-1; perhaps TRBD1 as D (6 bases). Germline loops: CDR1 LNHDA, CDR2 SQIVND (reference sequence). The CDR3 runs to 15 residues. The V end lost 1 base, the J end lost 0 bases, and 9 bases lay between the germline ends. In DNA form, the CDR3 reads TGTGCCAGTAGTATAGGGGGACAAATGAACACTGAAGCTTTCTTT. Protein sequence: CASSIGGQMNTEAFF.

Comment on this clone: Because it lacks the conserved phenylalanine or tryptophan at the end, this CDR3 is likely a read error. The DNA is left out, because the CDR3 cannot be placed on it with certainty; the CDR3 is given as TCRdb lists it. The genes are TRBV10-3 and TRBJ2-7; the table's D gene call, TRBD1, was not cross checked with the DNA. Germline assignment: CDR1 ENHRY and CDR2 SYGVKD. The CDR3 has 11 amino acids, counting both end residues. CDR3 residues: CAIRGQGATFL.

The chain is built from TRBV9 and TRBJ2-5; 13 bases map to TRBD2. Looked up from germline, CDR1 is SGDLS and CDR2 is YYNGEE. The CDR3 runs 14 residues. V shed 4 bases and J 7 bases; nucleotides not matched to a gene: 4. In nucleotides, the CDR3 is TGTGCCAGCAGCTTTAGGACTAGCGGGGGGACCCAGTACTTC. It specifies CASSFRTSGGTQYF.

As concerns this clone: Other DNA sequences in the sample encode the same CDR3. The chain's CDR3 is CAWRGQGQETQYF. CDR3 DNA sequence: TGTGCCTGGAGGGGTCAGGGGCAAGAGACCCAGTACTTC. The chain has TRBV30 and TRBJ2-5, with D possibly TRBD1 on 6 matching bases. Per germline, CDR1 GTSNPN and CDR2 SVGIG (reference sequence). CDR3 size: 13 residues. V was shortened by 3 bases and J by 2 bases, with 10 bases between the two germline ends.

CDR3 sequence: CASSLGGGSYEQYF. Written as DNA, the CDR3 is TGTGCCAGCAGCTTAGGGGGGGGTTCCTACGAGCAGTACTTC. The rearrangement links TRBV11-3 to TRBJ2-5; 7 bases agree with TRBD2. The DNA matches TRBJ2-7 better at its end, which makes the J call doubtful. Germline CDR1 reads SGHNT; CDR2 reads YENEEA. The CDR3 runs to 14 residues.

V usage is TRBV28 and J usage is TRBJ1-5, with a weak D call TRBD1 (5 bases). CDR1 is MDHEN, CDR2 SYDVKM, per germline. The CDR3 extends over 16 amino acids. Trimming stripped 2 bases from V and 4 bases from J, with 15 bases between. The CDR3 DNA is TGTGCCAGCAGTTTAGGCCCGGGACTAGGAAATCAGCCCCAGCATTTT. Translation: CASSLGPGLGNQPQHF.

The chain combines TRBV11-2 with TRBJ1-1, with a tentative D call TRBD1 (6 bases). The germline CDR1 and CDR2 sequences are SGHAT and FQNNGV. Trimming cost V 5 bases and J 6 bases, with 19 bases left between them. The CDR3 spans 15 residues. CDR3: CASSEQSRGWSEAFF. CDR3 nucleotides: TGTGCCAGCAGCGAACAGTCAAGGGGGTGGTCTGAAGCTTTCTTT. Variable domain in full (rest from reference TRBV11-2 and TRBJ1-1): EAGVAQSPRYKIIEKRQSVAFWCNPISGHATLYWYQQILGQGPKLLIQFQNNGVVDDSQLPKDRFSAERLKGVDSTLKIQPAKLEDSAVYLCASSEQSRGWSEAFFGQGTRLTVV.

The chain recombines TRBV11-2 with TRBJ1-3; 7 bases fit TRBD1. The length of the CDR3 is 17 residues. The germline V gene encodes CDR1 SGHAT and CDR2 FQNNGV. Trimming took 1 base from V and 2 from J; bases not matched to a gene: 8. The DNA of the CDR3 is TGTGCCAGCAGCTTAGGTGACAGGGTACGAACTGGAAACACCATATATTTT. Its translation is CASSLGDRVRTGNTIYF.

This sequence joins TRBV6-1 and TRBJ2-3; tentatively, D is TRBD1 (5 bases). Germline values: CDR1 MNHNS, CDR2 SASEGT. With 2 bases removed from V and 1 base from J, the gap between germline ends came to 13 bases. The CDR3 runs 16 residues. The DNA of the CDR3 is TGTGCCAGCAGTGAATGGAATAGGGGCGGCACAGATACGCAGTATTTT. The encoded protein is CASSEWNRGGTDTQYF.